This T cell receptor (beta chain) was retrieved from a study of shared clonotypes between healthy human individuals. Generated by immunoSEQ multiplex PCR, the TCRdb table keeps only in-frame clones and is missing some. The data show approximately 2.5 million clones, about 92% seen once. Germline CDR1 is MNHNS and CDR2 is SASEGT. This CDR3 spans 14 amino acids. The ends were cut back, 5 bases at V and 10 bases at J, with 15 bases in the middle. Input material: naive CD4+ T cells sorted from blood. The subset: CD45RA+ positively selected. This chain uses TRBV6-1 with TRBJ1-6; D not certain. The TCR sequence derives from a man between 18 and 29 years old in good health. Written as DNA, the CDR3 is TGTGCCAGCAGTCGCGACGGTCCAGAATCACCCCTCCACTTT. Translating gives CASSRDGPESPLHF.